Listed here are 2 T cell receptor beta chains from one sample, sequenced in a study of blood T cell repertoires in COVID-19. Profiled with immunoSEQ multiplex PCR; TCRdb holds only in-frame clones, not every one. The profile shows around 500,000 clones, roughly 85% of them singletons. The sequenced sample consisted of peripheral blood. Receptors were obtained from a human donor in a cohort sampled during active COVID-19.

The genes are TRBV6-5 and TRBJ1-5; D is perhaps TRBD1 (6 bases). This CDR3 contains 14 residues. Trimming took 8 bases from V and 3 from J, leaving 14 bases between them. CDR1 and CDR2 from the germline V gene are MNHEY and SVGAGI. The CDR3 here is CASAGGLINQPQHF. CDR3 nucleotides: TGTGCCAGCGCGGGGGGGCTCATCAATCAGCCCCAGCATTTT.

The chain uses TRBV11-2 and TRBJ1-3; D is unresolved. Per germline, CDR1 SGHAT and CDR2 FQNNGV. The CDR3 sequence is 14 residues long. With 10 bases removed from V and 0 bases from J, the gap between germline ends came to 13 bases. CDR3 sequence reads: CATRGSRSGNTIYF. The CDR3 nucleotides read TGTGCCACCCGAGGGTCCCGCTCTGGAAACACCATATATTTT.